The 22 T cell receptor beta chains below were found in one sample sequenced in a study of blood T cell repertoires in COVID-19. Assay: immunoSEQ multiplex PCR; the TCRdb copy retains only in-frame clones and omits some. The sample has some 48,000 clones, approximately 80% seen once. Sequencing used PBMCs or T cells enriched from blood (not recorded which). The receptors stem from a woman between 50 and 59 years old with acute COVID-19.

The DNA for the CDR3 is TGCGCCAGCAGCCCCCAATCTTCGGGGGGTCGTGGCTACACCTTC. The encoded protein is CASSPQSSGGRGYTF. The chain employs TRBV4-1 and TRBJ1-2; tentative D call: TRBD1 (5 bases). The CDR3 spans 15 residues. CDR1 is MGHRA and CDR2 is YSYEKL in the germline V gene. The V end was cut by 4 bases, the J end by 7 bases, with 19 bases between.

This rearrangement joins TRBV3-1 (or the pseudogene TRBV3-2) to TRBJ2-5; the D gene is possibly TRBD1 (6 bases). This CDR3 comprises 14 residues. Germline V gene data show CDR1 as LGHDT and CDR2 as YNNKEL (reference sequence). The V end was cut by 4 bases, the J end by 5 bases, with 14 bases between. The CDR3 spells CASSRNRATETQYF. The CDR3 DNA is TGTGCCAGCAGCCGCAACAGGGCAACGGAGACCCAGTACTTC.

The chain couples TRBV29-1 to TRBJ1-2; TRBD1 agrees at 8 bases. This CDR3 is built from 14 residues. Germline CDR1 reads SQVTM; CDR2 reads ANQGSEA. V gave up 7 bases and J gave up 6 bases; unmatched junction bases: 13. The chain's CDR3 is CSAGVGDRGNGYTF. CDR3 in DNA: TGCAGCGCCGGGGTAGGAGACAGGGGAAATGGCTACACCTTC.

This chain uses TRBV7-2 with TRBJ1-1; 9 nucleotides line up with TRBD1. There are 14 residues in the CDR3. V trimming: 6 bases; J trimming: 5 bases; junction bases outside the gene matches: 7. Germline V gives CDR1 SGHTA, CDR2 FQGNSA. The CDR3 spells CASRPGTGWTEAFF. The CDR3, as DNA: TGTGCCAGCAGACCCGGGACAGGGTGGACTGAAGCTTTCTTT.

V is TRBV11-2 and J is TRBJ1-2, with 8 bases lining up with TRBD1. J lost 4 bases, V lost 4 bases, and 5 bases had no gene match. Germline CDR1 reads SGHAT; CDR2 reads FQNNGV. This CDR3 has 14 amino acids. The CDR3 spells CASSSNRGTYGYTF. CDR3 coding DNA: TGTGCCAGCAGCTCAAACAGGGGGACCTATGGCTACACCTTC.

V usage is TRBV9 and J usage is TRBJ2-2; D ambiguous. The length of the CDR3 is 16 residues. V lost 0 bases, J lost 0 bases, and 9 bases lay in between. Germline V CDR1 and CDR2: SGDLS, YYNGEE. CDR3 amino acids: CASSVEWAANTGELFF. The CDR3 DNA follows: TGTGCCAGCAGCGTAGAATGGGCCGCGAACACCGGGGAGCTGTTTTTT.

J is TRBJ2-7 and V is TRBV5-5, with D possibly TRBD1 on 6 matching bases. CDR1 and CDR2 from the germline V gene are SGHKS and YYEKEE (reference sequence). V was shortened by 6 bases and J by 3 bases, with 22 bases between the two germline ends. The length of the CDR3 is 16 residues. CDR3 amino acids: CASTNLGRGVHYEQYF. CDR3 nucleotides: TGTGCCAGCACCAACTTAGGCAGGGGAGTCCACTACGAGCAGTACTTC.

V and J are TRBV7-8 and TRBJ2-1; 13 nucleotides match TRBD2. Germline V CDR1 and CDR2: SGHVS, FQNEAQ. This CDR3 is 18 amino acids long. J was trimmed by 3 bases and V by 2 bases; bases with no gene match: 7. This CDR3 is CASSLKLAGGRNYNEQFF. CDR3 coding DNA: TGTGCCAGCAGCTTAAAACTAGCGGGGGGGCGAAACTACAATGAGCAGTTCTTC.

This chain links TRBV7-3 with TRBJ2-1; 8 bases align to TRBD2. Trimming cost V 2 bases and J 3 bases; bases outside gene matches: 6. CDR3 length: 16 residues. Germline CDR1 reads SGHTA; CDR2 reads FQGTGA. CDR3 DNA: TGTGCCAGCAGCTTAGGTTTCACTAGCGGCTACAATGAGCAGTTCTTC. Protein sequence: CASSLGFTSGYNEQFF.

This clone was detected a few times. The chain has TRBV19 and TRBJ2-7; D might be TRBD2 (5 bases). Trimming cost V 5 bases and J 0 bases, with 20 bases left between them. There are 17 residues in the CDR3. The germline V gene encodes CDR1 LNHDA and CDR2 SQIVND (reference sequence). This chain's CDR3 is CASSLRRSPPSSYEQYF. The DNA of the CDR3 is TGTGCCAGTAGTCTCCGGAGGTCCCCTCCAAGCTCCTACGAGCAGTACTTC.

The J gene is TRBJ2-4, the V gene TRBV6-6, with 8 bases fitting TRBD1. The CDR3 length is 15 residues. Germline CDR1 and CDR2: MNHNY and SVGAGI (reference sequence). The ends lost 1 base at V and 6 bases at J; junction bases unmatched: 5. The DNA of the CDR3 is TGTGCCAGCAGTTACTACGGACAGGGTACAAACATTCAGTACTTC. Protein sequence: CASSYYGQGTNIQYF.

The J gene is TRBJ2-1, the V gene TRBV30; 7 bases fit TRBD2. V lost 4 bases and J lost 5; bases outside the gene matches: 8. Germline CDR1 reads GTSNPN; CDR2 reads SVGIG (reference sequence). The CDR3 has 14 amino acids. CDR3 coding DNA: TGTGCCTGGACTTACGGGCTAGCGGACAATGAGCAGTTCTTC. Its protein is CAWTYGLADNEQFF.

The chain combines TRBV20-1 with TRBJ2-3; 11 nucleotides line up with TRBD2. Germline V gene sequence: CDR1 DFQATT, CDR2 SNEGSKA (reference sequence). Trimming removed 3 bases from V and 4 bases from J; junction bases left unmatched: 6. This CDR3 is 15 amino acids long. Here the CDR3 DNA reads TGCAGTGCTAGTTCTATTAGCGGGGGGGCAGATACGCAGTATTTT. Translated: CSASSISGGADTQYF.

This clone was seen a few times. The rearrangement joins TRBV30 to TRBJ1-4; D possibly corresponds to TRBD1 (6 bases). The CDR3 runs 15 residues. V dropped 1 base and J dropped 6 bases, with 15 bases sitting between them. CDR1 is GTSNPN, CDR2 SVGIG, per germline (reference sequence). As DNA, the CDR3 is TGTGCCTGGAGTGGTAAACAGGGAGGGGATGAAAAACTGTTTTTT. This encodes CAWSGKQGGDEKLFF.

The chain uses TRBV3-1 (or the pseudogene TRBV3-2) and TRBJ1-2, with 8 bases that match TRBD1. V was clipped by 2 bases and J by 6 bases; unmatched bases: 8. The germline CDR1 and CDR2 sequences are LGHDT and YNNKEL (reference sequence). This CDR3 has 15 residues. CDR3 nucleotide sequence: TGTGCCAGCAGCCAACTGGACAGGGCTGGAAATGGCTACACCTTC. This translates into CASSQLDRAGNGYTF.

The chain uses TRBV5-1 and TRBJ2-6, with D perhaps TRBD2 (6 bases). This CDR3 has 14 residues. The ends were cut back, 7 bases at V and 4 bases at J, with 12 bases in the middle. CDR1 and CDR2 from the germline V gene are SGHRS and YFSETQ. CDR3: CASSRAGGANVLTF. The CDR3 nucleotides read TGCGCCAGCTCCCGCGCGGGAGGGGCCAACGTCCTGACTTTC.

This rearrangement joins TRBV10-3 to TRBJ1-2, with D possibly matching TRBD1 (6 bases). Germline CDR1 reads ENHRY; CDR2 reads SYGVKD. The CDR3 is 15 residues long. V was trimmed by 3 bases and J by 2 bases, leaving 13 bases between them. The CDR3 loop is CAISETEGENYGYTF. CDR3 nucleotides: TGTGCCATCAGTGAAACCGAGGGGGAGAACTATGGCTACACCTTC.

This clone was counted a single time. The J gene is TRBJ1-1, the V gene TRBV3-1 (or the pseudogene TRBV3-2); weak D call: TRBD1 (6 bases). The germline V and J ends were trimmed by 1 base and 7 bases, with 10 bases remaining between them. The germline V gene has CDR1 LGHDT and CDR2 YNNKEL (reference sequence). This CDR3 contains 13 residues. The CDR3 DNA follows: TGTGCCAGCAGCCAAGGTTTAGGGGGTGAAGCTTTCTTT. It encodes CASSQGLGGEAFF.

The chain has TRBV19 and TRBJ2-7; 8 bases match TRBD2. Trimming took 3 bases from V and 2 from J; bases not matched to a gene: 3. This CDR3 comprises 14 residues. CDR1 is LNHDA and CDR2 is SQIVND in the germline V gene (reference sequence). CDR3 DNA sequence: TGTGCCAGTAGTATTCGGCGGGGGGCCTACGAGCAGTACTTC. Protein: CASSIRRGAYEQYF.

The CDR3 coding sequence is TGTGCCAGCAGTGACTCGCTACCGAACGGGAGGTCCTACAATGAGCAGTTCTTC. This sequence encodes CASSDSLPNGRSYNEQFF. This chain connects TRBV6-4 to TRBJ2-1, with TRBD2 matching 7 bases. The ends lost 0 bases at V and 1 base at J; junction bases unmatched: 9. The CDR3 consists of 18 residues. CDR1 is MRHNA, CDR2 SNTAGT, per germline.

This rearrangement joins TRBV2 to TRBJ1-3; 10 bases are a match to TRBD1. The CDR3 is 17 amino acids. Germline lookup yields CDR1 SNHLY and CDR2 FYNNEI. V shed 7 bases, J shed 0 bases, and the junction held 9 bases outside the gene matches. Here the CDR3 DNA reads TGTGCCAGCAAGCCGGGACAGGGGTCGAGCTCTGGAAACACCATATATTTT. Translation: CASKPGQGSSSGNTIYF.

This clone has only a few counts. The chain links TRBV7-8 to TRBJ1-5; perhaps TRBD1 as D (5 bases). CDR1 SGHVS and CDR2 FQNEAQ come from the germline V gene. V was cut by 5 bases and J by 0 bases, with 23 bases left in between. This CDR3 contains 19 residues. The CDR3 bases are TGTGCCAGCAGCGGTCCCAGGGCATCCGGTCGATATAGCAATCAGCCCCAGCATTTT. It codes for CASSGPRASGRYSNQPQHF.